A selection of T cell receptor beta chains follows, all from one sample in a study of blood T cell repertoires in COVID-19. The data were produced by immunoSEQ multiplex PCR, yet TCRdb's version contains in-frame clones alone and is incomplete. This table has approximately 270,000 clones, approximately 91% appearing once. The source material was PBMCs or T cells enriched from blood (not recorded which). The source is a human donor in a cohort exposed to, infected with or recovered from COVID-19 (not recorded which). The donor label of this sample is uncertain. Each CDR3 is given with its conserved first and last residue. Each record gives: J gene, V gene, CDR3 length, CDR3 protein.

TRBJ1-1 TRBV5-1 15 CASSLGAGMNTEAFF
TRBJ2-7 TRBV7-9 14 CASRGQIVPYEQYF
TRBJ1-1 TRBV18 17 CASSPLLQGAEGTEAFF
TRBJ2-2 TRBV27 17 CASSHIDRAFGTGELFF
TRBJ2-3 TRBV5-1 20 CASSWPLLAGGLTSTDTQYF
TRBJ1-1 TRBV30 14 CAWSQGPGNTEAFF
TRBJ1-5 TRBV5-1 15 CASSLGQTSNQPQHF
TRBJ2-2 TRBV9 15 CASSVSGTPTGELFF
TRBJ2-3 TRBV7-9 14 CASSLIGDTDTQYF
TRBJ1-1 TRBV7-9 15 CASSRGQSMNTEAFF